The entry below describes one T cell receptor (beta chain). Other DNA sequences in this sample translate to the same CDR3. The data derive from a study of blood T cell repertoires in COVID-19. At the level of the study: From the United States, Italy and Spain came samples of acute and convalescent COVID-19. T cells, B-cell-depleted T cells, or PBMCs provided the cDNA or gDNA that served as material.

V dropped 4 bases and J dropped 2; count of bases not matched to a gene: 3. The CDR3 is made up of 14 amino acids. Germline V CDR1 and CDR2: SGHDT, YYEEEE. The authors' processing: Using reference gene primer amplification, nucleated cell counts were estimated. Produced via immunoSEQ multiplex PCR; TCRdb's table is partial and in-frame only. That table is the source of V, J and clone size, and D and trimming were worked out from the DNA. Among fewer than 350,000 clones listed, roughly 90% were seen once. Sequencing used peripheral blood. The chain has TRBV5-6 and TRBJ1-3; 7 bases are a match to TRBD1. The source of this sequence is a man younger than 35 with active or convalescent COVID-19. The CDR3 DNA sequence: TGTGCCAGCAGCCTGGGGACAGCTGGAAACACCATATATTTT. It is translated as CASSLGTAGNTIYF. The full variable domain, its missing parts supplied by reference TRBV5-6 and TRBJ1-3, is DAGVTQSPTHLIKTRGQQVTLRCSPKSGHDTVSWYQQALGQGPQFIFQYYEEEERQRGNFPDRFSGHQFPNYSSELNVNALLLGDSALYLCASSLGTAGNTIYFGEGSWLTVV.